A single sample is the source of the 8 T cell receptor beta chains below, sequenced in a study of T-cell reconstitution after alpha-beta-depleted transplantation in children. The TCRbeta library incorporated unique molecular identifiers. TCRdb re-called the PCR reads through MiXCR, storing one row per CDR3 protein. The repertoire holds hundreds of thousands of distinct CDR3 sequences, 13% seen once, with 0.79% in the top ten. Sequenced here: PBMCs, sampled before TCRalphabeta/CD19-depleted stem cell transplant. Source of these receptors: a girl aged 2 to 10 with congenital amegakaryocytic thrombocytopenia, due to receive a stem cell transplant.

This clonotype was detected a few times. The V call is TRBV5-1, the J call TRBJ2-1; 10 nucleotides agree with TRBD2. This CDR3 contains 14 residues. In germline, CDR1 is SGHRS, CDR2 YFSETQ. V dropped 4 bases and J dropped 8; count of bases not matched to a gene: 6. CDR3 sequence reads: CASSSSGGGDEQFF. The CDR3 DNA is TGCGCCAGCAGCAGCAGCGGGGGGGGCGATGAGCAGTTCTTC.

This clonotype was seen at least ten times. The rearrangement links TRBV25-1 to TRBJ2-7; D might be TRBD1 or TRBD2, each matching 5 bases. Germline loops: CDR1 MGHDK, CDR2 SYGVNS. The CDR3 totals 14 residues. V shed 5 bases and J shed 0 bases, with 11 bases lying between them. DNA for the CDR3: TGTGCCAGCAGTAGGGACGTCTACTCCTACGAGCAGTACTTC. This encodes CASSRDVYSYEQYF.

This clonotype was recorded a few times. The CDR3 DNA reads as TGTGCCAGCAGTACACTGGGGGGTAGCGGGGAACCCTCCTCCTCCTACAATGAGCAGTTCTTC. Its translation is CASSTLGGSGEPSSSYNEQFF. This chain connects TRBV7-2 to TRBJ2-1; 8 nucleotides match TRBD2. Germline CDR1 SGHTA, CDR2 FQGNSA. This CDR3 comprises 21 residues. V shed 6 bases, J shed 0 bases, and the junction held 22 bases outside the gene matches. Filled out from reference TRBV7-2 and TRBJ2-1, the complete variable domain reads GAGVSQSPSNKVTEKGKDVELRCDPISGHTALYWYRQSLGQGLEFLIYFQGNSAPDKSGLPSDRFSAERTGGSVSTLTIQRTQQEDSAVYLCASSTLGGSGEPSSSYNEQFFGPGTRLTVL.

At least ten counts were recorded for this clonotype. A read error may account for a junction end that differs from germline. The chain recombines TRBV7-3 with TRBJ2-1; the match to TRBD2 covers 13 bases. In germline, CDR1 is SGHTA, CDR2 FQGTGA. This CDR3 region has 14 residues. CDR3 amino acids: CASSLTGTSGMSVF. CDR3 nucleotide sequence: TGTGCCAGCAGCTTAACCGGGACTAGCGGGATGTCAGTCTTC.

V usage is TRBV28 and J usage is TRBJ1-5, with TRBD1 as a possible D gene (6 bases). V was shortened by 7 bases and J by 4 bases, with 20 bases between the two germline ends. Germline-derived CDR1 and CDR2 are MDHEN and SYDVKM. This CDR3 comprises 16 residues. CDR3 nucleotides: TGTGCCAGCAATCCGTGGGGGGGGCAGGGGAATCAGCCCCAGCATTTT. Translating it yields CASNPWGGQGNQPQHF.

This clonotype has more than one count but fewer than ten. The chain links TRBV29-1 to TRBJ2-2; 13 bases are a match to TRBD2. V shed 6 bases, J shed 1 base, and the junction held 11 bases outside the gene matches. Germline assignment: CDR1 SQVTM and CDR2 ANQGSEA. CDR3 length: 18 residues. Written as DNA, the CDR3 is TGCAGCGTCTCAGGACCGGGACTAGCGGGACAGAACACCGGGGAGCTGTTTTTT. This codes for CSVSGPGLAGQNTGELFF.

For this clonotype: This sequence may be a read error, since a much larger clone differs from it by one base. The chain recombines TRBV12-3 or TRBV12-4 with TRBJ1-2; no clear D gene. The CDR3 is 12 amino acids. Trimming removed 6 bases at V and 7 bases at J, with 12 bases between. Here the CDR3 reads CASRLIGSGYTF. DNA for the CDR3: TGTGCCAGCAGGTTGATAGGTTCTGGCTACACCTTC.

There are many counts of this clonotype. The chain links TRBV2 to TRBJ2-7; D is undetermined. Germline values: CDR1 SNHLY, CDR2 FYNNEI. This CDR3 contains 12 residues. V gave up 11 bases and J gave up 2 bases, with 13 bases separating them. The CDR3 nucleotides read TGTGCCCCTATGGGGTTACCCTACGAGCAGTACTTC. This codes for CAPMGLPYEQYF. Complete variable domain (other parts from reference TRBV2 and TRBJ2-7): EPEVTQTPSHQVTQMGQEVILRCVPISNHLYFYWYRQILGQKVEFLVSFYNNEISEKSEIFDDQFSVERPDGSNFTLKIRSTKLEDSAMYFCAPMGLPYEQYFGPGTRLTVT.